This TCR beta chain was sequenced during a study of patients and donors after allogeneic stem cell transplantation. TCRdb reanalysed the RT-PCR reads using MiXCR and keeps one entry per CDR3 protein. The sample includes about a million distinct CDR3 sequences, approximately 18% of them seen just once. The TCR was taken from a human donor who was either an allogeneic HSCT recipient or a stem cell or donor lymphocyte infusion donor (not recorded which). It is not recorded whose cells these are; they may come from a transplant donor. Sample: blood, either unsorted or a sorted T cell fraction (not recorded which).

CDR3 sequence: CASSLRRLLNTEAFF. The CDR3 DNA reads TGTGCCAGCAGTCTCCGTCGACTATTGAACACTGAAGCTTTCTTT. The genes are TRBV12-3 or TRBV12-4 and TRBJ1-1; D is uncertain. Trimming took 5 bases from V and 0 from J, leaving 13 bases between them. The CDR3 runs to 15 residues.